The sequence of this TCR beta chain was determined in a study of blood T cells in healthy people across ages. Primed by a sample-barcoded 5' primer and a J-beta primer mix, a second PCR proceeded for roughly 6 to 12 cycles. Each cDNA was tagged by a template-switch adaptor containing 12 random nucleotides. Via MiXCR, TCRdb re-called the 5' RACE reads, giving one row per CDR3 protein. The sample holds 1.2 million to 1.5 million distinct CDR3 sequences, around 59% seen once. Material for sequencing was blood. This clonotype was obtained from a man between 18 and 35 years old in good health.

The CDR3 DNA follows: TGTGCCAGCAGCATGGGACTAGCGGACGCAGAGCAGTACTTC. Residues: CASSMGLADAEQYF. The chain uses TRBV13 and TRBJ2-5, with 11 positions matching TRBD2. V trimming: 5 bases; J trimming: 11 bases; junction bases outside the gene matches: 10. CDR3 length: 14 amino acids. The germline CDR1 and CDR2 sequences are PRHDT and FYEKMQ (reference sequence).